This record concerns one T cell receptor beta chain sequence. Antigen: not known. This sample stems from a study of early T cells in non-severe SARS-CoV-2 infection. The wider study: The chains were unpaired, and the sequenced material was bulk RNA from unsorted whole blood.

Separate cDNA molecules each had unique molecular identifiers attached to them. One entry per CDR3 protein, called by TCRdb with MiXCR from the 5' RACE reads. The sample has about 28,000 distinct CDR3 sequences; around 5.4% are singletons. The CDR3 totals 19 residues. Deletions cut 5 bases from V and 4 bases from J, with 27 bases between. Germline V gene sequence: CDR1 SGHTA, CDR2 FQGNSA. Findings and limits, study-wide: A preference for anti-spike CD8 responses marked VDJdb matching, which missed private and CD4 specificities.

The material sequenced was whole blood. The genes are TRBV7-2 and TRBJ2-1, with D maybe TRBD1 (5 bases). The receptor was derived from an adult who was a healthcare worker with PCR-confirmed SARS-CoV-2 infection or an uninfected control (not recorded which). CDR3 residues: CASSLHLFKGPTFYNEQFF. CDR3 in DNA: TGTGCCAGCAGCCTCCATTTGTTTAAGGGGCCAACCTTTTACAATGAGCAGTTCTTC.